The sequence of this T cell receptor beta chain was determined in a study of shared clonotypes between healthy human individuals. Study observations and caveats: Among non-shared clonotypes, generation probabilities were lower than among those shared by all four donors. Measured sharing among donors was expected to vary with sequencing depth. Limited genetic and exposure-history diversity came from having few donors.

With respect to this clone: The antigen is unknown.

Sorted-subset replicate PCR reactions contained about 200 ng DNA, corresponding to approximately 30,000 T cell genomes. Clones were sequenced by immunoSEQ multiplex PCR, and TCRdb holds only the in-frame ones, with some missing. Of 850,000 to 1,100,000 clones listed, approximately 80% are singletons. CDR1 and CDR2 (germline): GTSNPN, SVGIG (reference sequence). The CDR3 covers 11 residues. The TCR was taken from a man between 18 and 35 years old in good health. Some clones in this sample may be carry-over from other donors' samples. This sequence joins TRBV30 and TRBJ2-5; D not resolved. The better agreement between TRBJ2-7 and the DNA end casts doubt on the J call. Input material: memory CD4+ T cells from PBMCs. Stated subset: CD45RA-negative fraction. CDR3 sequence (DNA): TGTGCCTGGAGCTGGCAGAGCGAGCAGTACTTC. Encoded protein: CAWSWQSEQYF.